The present entry profiles one T cell receptor (beta chain) with its context. Its antigen is still unknown. Vbeta (60) and Jbeta (13) primers were used in the PCR. TCRdb's table, derived via immunoSEQ multiplex PCR, lists solely in-frame clones and lacks some. The data hold 100,000 to 150,000 clones, with more than 65% observed a single time. The source of the sample is a study of cytomegalovirus exposure and HLA in healthy donors. Overall study findings and caveats: Later analysis demonstrated an association between a missense DCLRE1C variant and TCR beta V- and J-gene trimming.

The CDR3 contains 14 residues. Losses at the gene ends were 0 bases for V and 5 bases for J; bases not matched to a gene: 3. Germline V gene data show CDR1 as SGHNT and CDR2 as YYREEE (reference sequence). The TCR sequence derives from a woman in her forties in good health and CMV-seropositive. The chain joins TRBV5-4 to TRBJ2-7, with TRBD2 matching over 9 bases. Material for sequencing was PBMCs. The CDR3 here is CASSLVVAGDEQYF. The CDR3 DNA is TGTGCCAGCAGCTTGGTGGTAGCGGGAGACGAGCAGTACTTC.